The 7 T cell receptor beta chains below all came from one sample that was sequenced in a study of T-cell memory formation after mild COVID-19. TCRdb used MiXCR to reprocess the 5' RACE reads, holding one entry per CDR3 protein. The data contain approximately 480,000 distinct CDR3 sequences, over 15% of them singletons. The sequenced sample was PBMCs or a T cell subset sorted from them (not recorded which). Receptors were obtained from an adult woman who had mild COVID-19 (a few samples of this study predate the infection). Cell type and time point are not known.

The chain recombines TRBV7-9 with TRBJ2-7; TRBD1 is a possible D gene (6 bases). The CDR3 length is 13 residues. Germline-derived CDR1 and CDR2 are SEHNR and FQNEAQ (reference sequence). Trimming took off 5 bases at V and 4 bases at J, with 12 bases between the two ends. The CDR3: CASSETGTYEQYF. The CDR3 nucleotides read TGTGCCAGCAGCGAAACAGGGACGTACGAGCAGTACTTC.

This clonotype was detected a few times. The CDR3 DNA sequence: TGCAGTGCGTTACACTCAAGTGGCGGCAATGAGCAGTTCTTC. Translated: CSALHSSGGNEQFF. The rearrangement joins TRBV20-1 to TRBJ2-1; D call uncertain. Trimming took 6 bases from V and 6 from J, leaving 18 bases between them. CDR3 length: 14 residues. Germline lookup yields CDR1 DFQATT and CDR2 SNEGSKA (reference sequence).

The chain joins TRBV29-1 to TRBJ2-3, with D hard to call. The CDR3 is 16 amino acids. The germline V gene has CDR1 SQVTM and CDR2 ANQGSEA. V was pared by 3 bases and J by 1 base, with 17 bases between. CDR3 loop: CSVDEIDGAGTDTQYF. The CDR3 DNA reads TGCAGCGTTGACGAGATAGACGGAGCCGGCACAGATACGCAGTATTTT.

V gene TRBV7-7 combines with J gene TRBJ2-5; 7 bases fit TRBD2. This CDR3 contains 16 residues. CDR1 is SSHAT and CDR2 is FNYEAQ in the germline V gene (reference sequence). V lost 1 base, J lost 1 base, and 6 bases stayed unmatched. The CDR3 sequence is CASSLGGGGPQETQYF. The DNA for the CDR3 is TGTGCCAGCAGCTTAGGTGGCGGGGGACCCCAAGAGACCCAGTACTTC.

The gene calls are TRBV4-3 and TRBJ2-5; 9 bases fit TRBD1. Germline loops: CDR1 LGHNA, CDR2 YSLEER. The CDR3 consists of 16 residues. V was clipped by 0 bases and J by 2 bases; unmatched bases: 4. The CDR3 is CASSQDMGTGQETQYF. The CDR3 DNA reads TGCGCCAGCAGCCAAGATATGGGGACAGGGCAAGAGACCCAGTACTTC.

This clonotype has a count of ten or more. V is TRBV7-8 and J is TRBJ2-5; D possibly corresponds to TRBD2 (5 bases). The CDR3 has 14 residues. Between the trimmed V and J ends, which lost 5 bases and 5 bases, there was a span of 15 bases. CDR1 and CDR2 (germline): SGHVS, FQNEAQ. CDR3 nucleotide sequence: TGTGCCAGCAGCCTACTAGTCGGTGGGGAGACCCAGTACTTC. Translation: CASSLLVGGETQYF. The full variable domain, rest sourced from reference TRBV7-8 and TRBJ2-5, is GAGVSQSPRYKVAKRGQDVALRCDPISGHVSLFWYQQALGQGPEFLTYFQNEAQLDKSGLPSDRFFAERPEGSVSTLKIQRTQQEDSAVYLCASSLLVGGETQYFGPGTRLLVL.

The CDR3 region has the DNA TGTGCCAGCAGCTTTCTAGCGGGGGGCACCTACGAGCAGTACGTC. It translates to CASSFLAGGTYEQYV. V usage is TRBV5-6 and J usage is TRBJ2-7; TRBD2 matches 11 bases. The CDR3 loop spans 15 amino acids. The germline V gene encodes CDR1 SGHDT and CDR2 YYEEEE. V lost 2 bases, J lost 2 bases, and 3 bases stayed unmatched.